Listed below are T cell receptor beta chains from one sample, sequenced in a study of cytomegalovirus exposure and HLA in healthy donors. Sequencing was performed with immunoSEQ multiplex PCR; in TCRdb, only in-frame clones are kept and a portion is missing. In the table there are about 150,000 clones, 70% of which are singletons. The source material was PBMCs. These receptors were taken from a woman aged 55-70 years in good health and CMV-seropositive. Each CDR3 is given with its conserved first and last residue. Each record gives: CDR3 DNA, CDR3 protein, V gene, clone size, J gene, D gene. The D gene is left open where the match is weak. Clone size is given for some rows only: seen once, a few or many times, or a class if the clone is expanded.

cdr3_nt: TGTGCCAGCAGCCTCCAGGGGGCGAAAGAGACCCAGTACTTC; cdr3_aa: CASSLQGAKETQYF; v_call: TRBV7-6; clone_size: NA; j_call: TRBJ2-5; d_call: TRBD1
cdr3_nt: TGTGCCAGCAGCTCAAGGACAGCACATACCGGGGAGCTGTTTTTT; cdr3_aa: CASSSRTAHTGELFF; v_call: TRBV5-4; clone_size: NA; j_call: TRBJ2-2; d_call: NA
cdr3_nt: TGTGCCAGTAGACGACAGGGCGGACAAGAGACCCAGTACTTC; cdr3_aa: CASRRQGGQETQYF; v_call: TRBV19; clone_size: NA; j_call: TRBJ2-5; d_call: TRBD1
cdr3_nt: TGTGCCAGCAGCTTAACTAGCGGGAGATCCACAGATACGCAGTATTTT; cdr3_aa: CASSLTSGRSTDTQYF; v_call: TRBV7-9; clone_size: NA; j_call: TRBJ2-3; d_call: TRBD2
cdr3_nt: TGTGCCAGCAGCCAAACGGGAGCGGGAGGGGAGACCCAGTACTTC; cdr3_aa: CASSQTGAGGETQYF; v_call: TRBV7-3; clone_size: NA; j_call: TRBJ2-5; d_call: TRBD2
cdr3_nt: TGTGCCACCAGCGGGGGCCTCAGCGCCAGCTCCTACAATGAGCAGTTCTTC; cdr3_aa: CATSGGLSASSYNEQFF; v_call: TRBV15; clone_size: few; j_call: TRBJ2-1; d_call: NA
cdr3_nt: TGTGCCAGTAGTATTCAGGGGTACGACGCCGAGCAGTACTTC; cdr3_aa: CASSIQGYDAEQYF; v_call: TRBV19; clone_size: once; j_call: TRBJ2-7; d_call: NA
cdr3_nt: TGCGCCAGCAGTGAAGGTAGCGGGAGGCGCAATGAGCAGTTCTTC; cdr3_aa: CASSEGSGRRNEQFF; v_call: TRBV10-1; clone_size: NA; j_call: TRBJ2-1; d_call: TRBD2
cdr3_nt: TGTGCCAGCAGTTTCAGTCAGACAGATGGCTACACCTTC; cdr3_aa: CASSFSQTDGYTF; v_call: TRBV2; clone_size: NA; j_call: TRBJ1-2; d_call: NA
cdr3_nt: TGTGCCAGCAGCACGATTCGACAAACTGAAGCTTTCTTT; cdr3_aa: CASSTIRQTEAFF; v_call: TRBV7-2; clone_size: NA; j_call: TRBJ1-1; d_call: NA